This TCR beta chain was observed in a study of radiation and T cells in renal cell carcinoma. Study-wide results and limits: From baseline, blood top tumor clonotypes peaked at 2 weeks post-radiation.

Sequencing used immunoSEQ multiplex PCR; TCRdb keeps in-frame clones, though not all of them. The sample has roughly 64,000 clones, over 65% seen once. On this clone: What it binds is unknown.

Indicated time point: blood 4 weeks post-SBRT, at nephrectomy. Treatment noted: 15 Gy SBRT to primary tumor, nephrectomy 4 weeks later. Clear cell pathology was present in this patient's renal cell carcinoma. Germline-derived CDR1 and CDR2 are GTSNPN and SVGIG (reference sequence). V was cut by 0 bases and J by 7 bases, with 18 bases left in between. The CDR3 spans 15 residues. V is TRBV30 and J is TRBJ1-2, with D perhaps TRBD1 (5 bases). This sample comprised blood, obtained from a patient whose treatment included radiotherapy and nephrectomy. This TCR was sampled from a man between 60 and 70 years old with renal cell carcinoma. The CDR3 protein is CAWSVNGGGYGGYTF. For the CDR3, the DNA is TGTGCCTGGAGTGTAAACGGGGGGGGTTATGGTGGCTACACCTTC.